These 13 T cell receptor beta chains came from one sample sequenced in a study of early T cells in non-severe SARS-CoV-2 infection (dated by TCRdb to the early 2020s). Libraries came from 5' RACE. Sequencing used a NextSeq 500. TCRdb trimmed public reads at Q25 via fastp, called clones via MiXCR and kept in-frame beta chains. Rows matching on CDR3 protein sequence are summarized as one entry with the most common DNA and genes. The sample data list 50,000 to 70,000 distinct CDR3 sequences, and 15% of these were observed just once. About 9% of the sample is in the top ten clones. The source was whole blood, collected at baseline. These TCRs come from an adult who was a healthcare worker with PCR-confirmed SARS-CoV-2 infection or an uninfected control (not recorded which).

This clonotype was recorded at least ten times. The chain links TRBV14 to TRBJ2-2, with a tentative D call TRBD2 (6 bases). Trimming shortened V by 2 bases and J by 5 bases, and 15 bases separated the two germline ends. The germline gives CDR1 SGHDN, CDR2 FVKESK. The CDR3 spans 16 residues. Here the CDR3 reads CASSQRHARGTGELFF. CDR3 bases: TGTGCCAGCAGCCAACGCCATGCCCGGGGGACCGGGGAGCTGTTTTTT.

CDR3 sequence (DNA): TGTGCCACCGGCGGACAGGTCTACGAGCAGTACTTC. Translating gives CATGGQVYEQYF. The chain links TRBV11-2 to TRBJ2-7, with 7 bases aligning to TRBD1. The CDR3 covers 12 residues. CDR1 and CDR2 (germline): SGHAT, FQNNGV. J lost 3 bases, V lost 10 bases, and 6 bases had no gene match.

The genes are TRBV12-3 or TRBV12-4 and TRBJ1-5; D call uncertain. This CDR3 is 14 amino acids long. V was pared by 3 bases and J by 3 bases, with 9 bases between. This CDR3 is CASSFRLFNQPQHF. The CDR3 region has the DNA TGTGCCAGCAGTTTCCGGCTTTTCAATCAGCCCCAGCATTTT.

V gene TRBV7-9 combines with J gene TRBJ2-3, with D uncertain. The CDR3 length is 12 residues. From germline, CDR1 is SEHNR and CDR2 FQNEAQ (reference sequence). V lost 5 bases and J lost 6, with 9 bases in between. CDR3: CASSVPWDTQYF. CDR3 DNA sequence: TGTGCCAGCAGCGTTCCTTGGGATACGCAGTATTTT. The full variable domain, rest sourced from reference TRBV7-9 and TRBJ2-3, is DTGVSQNPRHKITKRGQNVTFRCDPISEHNRLYWYRQTLGQGPEFLTYFQNEAQLEKSRLLSDRFSAERPKGSFSTLEIQRTEQGDSAMYLCASSVPWDTQYFGPGTRLTVL.

The CDR3 DNA reads as TGTGCCAGCAGTTTGGAACAGGGATGGAATGAAAAACTGTTTTTT. It yields the protein CASSLEQGWNEKLFF. The rearrangement links TRBV14 to TRBJ1-4, with TRBD1 as a possible D gene (6 bases). The CDR3 totals 15 residues. The germline gives CDR1 SGHDN, CDR2 FVKESK. V was clipped by 6 bases and J by 5 bases, with 16 bases between them.

The genes are TRBV2 and TRBJ1-5; D is uncertain. This CDR3 is 14 amino acids long. Germline-derived CDR1 and CDR2 are SNHLY and FYNNEI. With 1 base removed from V and 6 bases from J, the gap between germline ends came to 10 bases. The chain's CDR3 is CASSEVYQGQPQHF. The CDR3 coding sequence is TGTGCCAGCAGTGAAGTCTATCAAGGTCAGCCCCAGCATTTT. The whole variable domain, remainder taken from reference TRBV2 and TRBJ1-5, is EPEVTQTPSHQVTQMGQEVILRCVPISNHLYFYWYRQILGQKVEFLVSFYNNEISEKSEIFDDQFSVERPDGSNFTLKIRSTKLEDSAMYFCASSEVYQGQPQHFGDGTRLSIL.

This clonotype was seen many times. The chain employs TRBV11-2 and TRBJ1-1; D remains unclear. Trimming shortened V by 2 bases and J by 12 bases, and 19 bases separated the two germline ends. Germline lookup yields CDR1 SGHAT and CDR2 FQNNGV. The CDR3 is 14 amino acids. The CDR3 DNA sequence: TGTGCCAGCAGCTTAACTGCGCCGGGAGTAGAGACTTTCTTT. It specifies CASSLTAPGVETFF.

The chain couples TRBV3-1 to TRBJ1-1, with 7 bases lining up with TRBD1. The CDR3 extends over 14 amino acids. Looked up from germline, CDR1 is LGHDT and CDR2 is YNNKEL (reference sequence). The trim removed 4 bases at V and 4 bases at J, leaving 6 bases unmatched. The CDR3 loop reads CASSPGGGSTEAFF. CDR3 DNA sequence: TGTGCCAGCAGCCCAGGGGGGGGGAGCACTGAAGCTTTCTTT.

The chain uses TRBV10-3 and TRBJ2-3, with D unclear. The germline V and J ends were trimmed by 3 bases and 4 bases, with 8 bases remaining between them. The germline V gene has CDR1 ENHRY and CDR2 SYGVKD. The CDR3 totals 13 residues. The chain's CDR3 is CAISDGSADTQYF. CDR3 nucleotide sequence: TGTGCCATCAGTGATGGTTCCGCAGATACGCAGTATTTT.

This clonotype was recorded at least ten times. The chain has TRBV20-1 and TRBJ2-1, with D tentatively TRBD1 or TRBD2 (5 bases each). Germline V gene sequence: CDR1 DFQATT, CDR2 SNEGSKA (reference sequence). Between the trimmed V and J ends, which lost 6 bases and 1 base, there was a span of 16 bases. The CDR3 extends over 15 amino acids. For the CDR3, the DNA is TGCAGTGCAACCGGGGCGGGCAGATCCTACAATGAGCAGTTCTTC. This gives the protein CSATGAGRSYNEQFF.

This clonotype turned up a few times. This chain connects TRBV20-1 to TRBJ1-4, with TRBD1 matching over 7 bases. Unmatched junction bases numbered 6, after V lost 5 bases and J lost 0 bases. This CDR3 region has 15 residues. CDR1 is DFQATT and CDR2 is SNEGSKA in the germline V gene (reference sequence). The CDR3 coding sequence is TGCAGTGCTCGGACCGGGACAGCAACTAATGAAAAACTGTTTTTT. Amino acids: CSARTGTATNEKLFF.

This clonotype has a count of ten or more. This rearrangement joins TRBV5-1 to TRBJ2-1; D gene unclear. The germline CDR1 and CDR2 sequences are SGHRS and YFSETQ. Trimming cost V 0 bases and J 0 bases, with 4 bases left between them. This CDR3 is 14 amino acids long. DNA of the CDR3: TGCGCCAGCAGCTTGGACAGCTCCTACAATGAGCAGTTCTTC. Amino acid sequence: CASSLDSSYNEQFF.

Here the CDR3 reads CASRRQGGTGELFF. The CDR3 nucleotides are TGTGCCAGCCGAAGACAGGGGGGTACCGGGGAGCTGTTTTTT. The chain employs TRBV28 and TRBJ2-2, with 9 bases identical to TRBD1. The ends lost 8 bases at V and 5 bases at J; junction bases unmatched: 6. Germline V lookup: CDR1 MDHEN, CDR2 SYDVKM. This CDR3 has 14 residues.